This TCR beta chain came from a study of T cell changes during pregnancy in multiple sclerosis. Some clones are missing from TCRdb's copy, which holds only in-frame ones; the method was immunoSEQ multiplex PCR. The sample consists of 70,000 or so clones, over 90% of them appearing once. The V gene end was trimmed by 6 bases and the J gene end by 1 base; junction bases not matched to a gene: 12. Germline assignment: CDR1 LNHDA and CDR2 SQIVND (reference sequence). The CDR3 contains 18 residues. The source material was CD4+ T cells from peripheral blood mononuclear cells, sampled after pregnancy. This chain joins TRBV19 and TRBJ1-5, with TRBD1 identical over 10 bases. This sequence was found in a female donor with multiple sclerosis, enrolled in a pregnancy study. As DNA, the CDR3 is TGTGCCAGTAGCCCGGGACAGGGGCGCTTTCGGAGCAATCAGCCCCAGCATTTT. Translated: CASSPGQGRFRSNQPQHF.